This TCR beta chain came from a study of blood T cells in healthy people across ages. Primers used in a second PCR of about 6 to 11 cycles were a sample-barcoded 5' primer and a J-beta primer mix. MiXCR, run by TCRdb on the 5' RACE reads, gives a single entry per CDR3 protein. The sample gives approximately 730,000 distinct CDR3 sequences, about 42% of which show up once; 20% to 25% is in the top ten. The CDR3 runs 14 residues. V lost 6 bases and J lost 5; bases outside the gene matches: 6. Sequenced: blood. The chain is built from TRBV12-3 or TRBV12-4 and TRBJ1-2, with 10 bases identical to TRBD1. The sequence was obtained from a woman aged 55-69 years in good health. This CDR3 reads CASRDSGQGYGYTF. CDR3 DNA sequence: TGTGCCAGCAGGGACTCGGGACAGGGGTATGGCTACACCTTC.